One sample yielded the 14 T cell receptor beta chains listed below, sequenced in a study of blood T cells in healthy people across ages. A second PCR, run for about 6 to 12 cycles, used a sample-barcoded 5' primer plus a J-beta primer mix. One entry per CDR3 protein results from TCRdb running MiXCR on the 5' RACE reads. The sample consists of fewer than 950,000 distinct CDR3 sequences, under 40% of them appearing once. The sequencing input was blood. The receptors stem from a man aged 18 to 30 in good health.

The V gene is TRBV5-1, the J gene TRBJ2-1, with D possibly matching TRBD2 (5 bases). This CDR3 is built from 15 residues. Germline assignment: CDR1 SGHRS and CDR2 YFSETQ. Trimming took off 1 base at V and 7 bases at J, with 15 bases between the two ends. CDR3 bases: TGCGCCAGCAGCTTGAAGGGTCCGGGAAGTAATGAGCAGTTCTTC. Its translation: CASSLKGPGSNEQFF.

This clonotype came up a few times. This chain uses TRBV4-1 with TRBJ1-1; D not certain. Germline values: CDR1 MGHRA, CDR2 YSYEKL. Deletions cut 1 base from V and 1 base from J, with 7 bases between. The CDR3 length is 14 residues. The CDR3 DNA reads as TGCGCCAGCAGCCAAGGCGGTTGGAACACTGAAGCTTTCTTT. Residues: CASSQGGWNTEAFF.

The sample holds a few counts of this clonotype. Germline is not matched at one junction end, which may reflect a read error. The chain has TRBV4-1 and TRBJ2-1; 10 positions match TRBD2. Germline assignment: CDR1 MGHRA and CDR2 YSYEKL. This CDR3 has 15 amino acids. This CDR3 is CASSLSGGPYKEQFF. For the CDR3, the DNA is TGCGCCAGCAGCCTTAGCGGGGGGCCCTACAAAGAGCAGTTCTTC.

This clonotype was observed a few times. The chain combines TRBV20-1 with TRBJ1-2; tentative D call: TRBD1 (5 bases). Germline V CDR1 and CDR2: DFQATT, SNEGSKA (reference sequence). V was clipped by 0 bases and J by 2 bases, with 13 bases between them. This CDR3 has 15 residues. This chain's CDR3 is CSARETDSPNYGYTF. CDR3 sequence (DNA): TGCAGTGCTAGAGAAACCGACAGCCCAAACTATGGCTACACCTTC.

The chain is built from TRBV25-1 and TRBJ2-2; D gene ambiguous. Germline assignment: CDR1 MGHDK and CDR2 SYGVNS. The CDR3 has 14 residues. Between the trimmed V and J ends, which lost 3 bases and 6 bases, there was a span of 11 bases. In DNA form, the CDR3 reads TGTGCCAGCAGTGAGGCCTTCTGGGCCGGGGAGCTGTTTTTT. The encoded protein is CASSEAFWAGELFF. Based on the CDR3 plus reference TRBV25-1 and TRBJ2-2, the full variable domain is EADIYQTPRYLVIGTGKKITLECSQTMGHDKMYWYQQDPGMELHLIHYSYGVNSTEKGDLSSESTVSRIRTEHFPLTLESARPSHTSQYLCASSEAFWAGELFFGEGSRLTVL.

This clonotype occurred many times. This chain uses TRBV24-1 with TRBJ2-3; 13 bases align to TRBD2. The CDR3 covers 17 residues. Trimming took 5 bases from V and 2 from J; bases not matched to a gene: 6. The germline V gene has CDR1 KGHDR and CDR2 SFDVKD. CDR3 residues: CATSAATSGGNTDTQYF. In nucleotides, the CDR3 is TGTGCCACCAGTGCCGCGACTAGCGGGGGGAACACAGATACGCAGTATTTT.

The chain carries TRBV5-1 and TRBJ2-3; D call uncertain. Germline values: CDR1 SGHRS, CDR2 YFSETQ. The CDR3 covers 15 residues. V was trimmed by 0 bases and J by 2 bases, leaving 10 bases between them. The DNA of the CDR3 is TGCGCCAGCAGCTTGGGGCAGCAGTTCACAGATACGCAGTATTTT. This translates into CASSLGQQFTDTQYF.

The chain joins TRBV4-3 to TRBJ2-7; TRBD2 agrees at 11 bases. Germline lookup yields CDR1 LGHNA and CDR2 YSLEER. The V and J ends lost 0 bases and 7 bases, in that order; junction bases with no gene match: 11. The CDR3 extends over 17 amino acids. CDR3 protein: CASSQDSSGGSYNEQYF. The CDR3, as DNA: TGCGCCAGCAGCCAAGATTCTAGCGGGGGGTCCTACAATGAGCAGTACTTC.

This clonotype showed up many times. The chain couples TRBV4-2 to TRBJ2-3; D is ambiguous. Deletions cut 0 bases from V and 7 bases from J, with 11 bases between. CDR3 size: 14 residues. Germline V lookup: CDR1 LGHNA, CDR2 YNFKEQ. The CDR3 is CASSQDRARNTQYF. CDR3 coding DNA: TGTGCCAGCAGCCAAGATCGAGCTCGGAATACGCAGTATTTT.

This clonotype was counted a few times. The chain carries TRBV7-9 and TRBJ2-1; the match to TRBD1 covers 8 bases. J was trimmed by 8 bases and V by 5 bases; bases with no gene match: 8. Germline lookup yields CDR1 SEHNR and CDR2 FQNEAQ (reference sequence). The CDR3 has 14 residues. CDR3: CASSRDRRVDEQFF. The DNA for the CDR3 is TGTGCCAGCAGCCGGGACAGGAGAGTGGATGAGCAGTTCTTC.

This rearrangement joins TRBV7-2 to TRBJ2-7, with D possibly TRBD2 on 6 matching bases. The CDR3 has 15 amino acids. The V end was cut by 5 bases, the J end by 2 bases, with 16 bases between. The germline V gene has CDR1 SGHTA and CDR2 FQGNSA. The chain's CDR3 is CASSPSDYLTYEQYF. Written as DNA, the CDR3 is TGTGCCAGCAGCCCTTCGGACTACCTAACCTACGAGCAGTACTTC. Variable domain in full (rest from reference TRBV7-2 and TRBJ2-7): GAGVSQSPSNKVTEKGKDVELRCDPISGHTALYWYRQSLGQGLEFLIYFQGNSAPDKSGLPSDRFSAERTGGSVSTLTIQRTQQEDSAVYLCASSPSDYLTYEQYFGPGTRLTVT.

The chain employs TRBV27 and TRBJ2-1; no clear D. The CDR3 length is 15 residues. Looked up from germline, CDR1 is MNHEY and CDR2 is SMNVEV (reference sequence). Trimming left V 2 bases short and J 4 bases short, with 12 bases between. The CDR3 loop is CASSLVGSVYNEQFF. DNA of the CDR3: TGTGCCAGCAGTTTAGTGGGGTCCGTATACAATGAGCAGTTCTTC.

The chain is built from TRBV4-3 and TRBJ2-2; the D gene is possibly TRBD2 (5 bases). The CDR3 totals 16 residues. Germline CDR1 and CDR2: LGHNA and YSLEER. V was pared by 4 bases and J by 0 bases, with 12 bases between. CDR3 bases: TGCGCCAGCAGCCGCTTGCTAGCAGCGAACACCGGGGAGCTGTTTTTT. Translation gives CASSRLLAANTGELFF.

This clonotype appeared a few times. The rearrangement joins TRBV2 to TRBJ1-5; D might be TRBD1 (6 bases). CDR1 SNHLY and CDR2 FYNNEI come from the germline V gene. This CDR3 contains 16 residues. Between the trimmed V and J ends, which lost 1 base and 3 bases, there was a span of 13 bases. Written as DNA, the CDR3 is TGTGCCAGCAGTGAAGGGACAGCCTTTCTCAATCAGCCCCAGCATTTT. This sequence encodes CASSEGTAFLNQPQHF.